Listed below are T cell receptor beta chains from one sample, sequenced in a study of breast tumors, draining lymph nodes, adjacent tissues. MiXCR was run by TCRdb on the multiplex PCR reads, yielding one entry per CDR3 protein. The sample has about 13,000 distinct CDR3 sequences; 45% to 55% are singletons. The material sequenced was tumor-adjacent breast tissue. These receptors were collected from a female donor with breast cancer. Some clones in this sample may be carry-over from other donors' samples. CDR3s include the opening cysteine and the closing phenylalanine or tryptophan. Fields, in order: clone size, V gene, CDR3 length, J gene, D gene, CDR3 DNA, CDR3 protein. D genes are given only for firm matches. Clone size is stated in some rows and not others, as once, few, many or a class when expanded.

>few|TRBV29-1|13|TRBJ2-7|.
TGCAGCGTTGTTTGGGCCTCGAATTACGAGCAGTACTTC
CSVVWASNYEQYF
>many|TRBV6-1|10|TRBJ1-2|.
TGTGCCACGGGAGACTATGGCTACACCTTC
CATGDYGYTF
>.|TRBV14|20|TRBJ1-5|.
.
CATLYLCASSAGTVNQPQHF
>medium-sized|TRBV9|15|TRBJ2-1|TRBD2
TGTGCCAGCAGCGTAGTGGGACTACCTAGCGATGAGCAGTTCTTC
CASSVVGLPSDEQFF
>.|TRBV10-2|19|TRBJ2-7|TRBD2
TGCGCCAGCAGTGAGCTTGGGACTAGCGGGAGGGCTGCATACTACGAGCAGTACTTC
CASSELGTSGRAAYYEQYF
>.|TRBV12-3/TRBV12-4|15|TRBJ2-5|.
TGTGCCAGCAGTCCCTCCGGGACATGGCAAGAGACCCAGTACTTC
CASSPSGTWQETQYF
>many|TRBV6-1|13|TRBJ1-2|.
TGTGCCAGCAGCCCAGACCTTAACTATGGCTACACCTTC
CASSPDLNYGYTF
>large|TRBV7-8|13|TRBJ2-7|.
TGTGCCAGCAGCTTAAGGGAGGTCCACGAGCAGTACTTC
CASSLREVHEQYF
>.|TRBV7-9|19|TRBJ2-2|TRBD1
TGTGCCAGCAGCTTAACAACCGGGACCGGGACAGCACCCACCGGGGAGCTGTTTTTT
CASSLTTGTGTAPTGELFF
>.|TRBV2|14|TRBJ2-1|.
TGTGCCAGCAGTGAACTAGCAGGGAAGGATGAGCAGTTCTTC
CASSELAGKDEQFF
>.|TRBV20-1|17|TRBJ2-7|TRBD2
TGCAGTGCTAGAGATTATCGGGAACTAGCGGGAGCCTACGAGCAGTACTTC
CSARDYRELAGAYEQYF
>many|TRBV15|13|TRBJ1-1|.
TGTGCCACCAGCAGAGATACGAACACTGAAGCTTTCTTT
CATSRDTNTEAFF
>medium-sized|TRBV5-1|18|TRBJ1-2|TRBD1
TGCGCCAGCAGCACACCGCGACCGGGACAGGGGGCTGACTATGGCTACACCTTC
CASSTPRPGQGADYGYTF
>many|TRBV19|15|TRBJ2-7|.
TGTGCCAGTAGTATAGCCATAAGGGAGGCCTACGAGCAGTACTTC
CASSIAIREAYEQYF
>.|TRBV19|17|TRBJ2-3|.
TGTGCCAGTAGTATAGATTTGACTAGTGGAAGCACAGATACGCAGTCTTTT
CASSIDLTSGSTDTQSF
>.|TRBV5-1|16|TRBJ2-7|TRBD2
TGCGCCAGCAGCCGAACGCCTAGCGGGAGCGCCTACGAGCAGTACTTC
CASSRTPSGSAYEQYF
>.|TRBV30|13|TRBJ2-3|.
TGTGCCTGGAGTGAGCAGAGCACAGATACGCAGTATTTT
CAWSEQSTDTQYF
>many|TRBV6-4|18|TRBJ2-3|TRBD2
TGTGCCAGCAGTGTTTCCGGGACTAGCGAAGTGAATCAAGATACGCAGTATTTT
CASSVSGTSEVNQDTQYF
>few|TRBV28|14|TRBJ1-1|.
TGTGCCAGCAGTAGGCGAGGGGCCAACACTGAAGCTTTCTTT
CASSRRGANTEAFF
>many|TRBV19|15|TRBJ2-7|TRBD1
TGTGCCAGTAGTATCGGGACAGGGGTCCGCTACGAGCAGTACTTC
CASSIGTGVRYEQYF
>medium-sized|TRBV30|15|TRBJ2-7|.
TGTGCCTGGAGCCGACAGGCGTCTGGCTCCTACGAGCAGTACTTC
CAWSRQASGSYEQYF
>.|TRBV7-9|22|TRBJ2-7|.
.
CASSSLPNICVLLCQGGPEQYF
>.|TRBV7-2|12|TRBJ2-7|.
TGTGCCAGCGTTCGGACTGATTACGAGCAGTACTTC
CASVRTDYEQYF
>.|TRBV20-1|9|TRBJ1-2|.
TGCAGTGCTTTGTATGGCTACACCTTC
CSALYGYTF
>.|TRBV6-1|15|TRBJ2-7|.
TGTGCCAGCAGTGAAGGAGAGGGTAGCTCCTACGAGCAGTACTTC
CASSEGEGSSYEQYF
>many|TRBV9|15|TRBJ2-1|TRBD2
TGTGCCAGCAGCGTAGCGGGGGGGGGAGGGAATGAGCAGTTCTTC
CASSVAGGGGNEQFF
>.|TRBV7-6|17|TRBJ2-2|TRBD2
TGTGCCAGCAGCTCGGGACTAGCGGGGCTGAACACCGGGGAGCTGTTTTTT
CASSSGLAGLNTGELFF